This T cell receptor (beta chain) was found in a study of long-term antiretroviral therapy in people with HIV. At survey level, the immunoSEQ assay was run in its v3.0 version. Produced via immunoSEQ multiplex PCR; TCRdb's table is partial and in-frame only. This sample carries tens of thousands of clones, about 90% of them seen once, and the ten largest clones take 1%. The V gene's germline CDR1 is LNHDA and CDR2 SQIVND (reference sequence). V was clipped by 6 bases and J by 1 base; unmatched bases: 3. CDR3 length: 14 residues. This specimen was unsorted PBMCs, taken 2 years after starting antiretroviral therapy. The chain links TRBV19 to TRBJ2-7, with 10 positions matching TRBD2. The receptor was derived from a man aged 50-59 years with HIV. The CDR3, as DNA: TGTGCCAGTAGGAGGACTAGCGGATCCTACGAGCAGTACTTC. It specifies CASRRTSGSYEQYF.